This T cell receptor (beta chain) derives from a study of T cells after yellow fever vaccination. Study as a whole: SMART-Seq v4 Ultra Low Input prepared the low-cell-number fractions.

The CDR3 totals 17 residues. The germline gives CDR1 DFQATT, CDR2 SNEGSKA (reference sequence). After removal of 2 bases from V and 6 bases from J, the junction contained 11 bases not matched to a gene. This clonotype has a handful of counts. In TCRdb, the 5' RACE reads were re-called with MiXCR into one record per CDR3 protein. The table records around 550,000 distinct CDR3 sequences, 15% to 20% of them present only once. The sample was PBMCs, taken 15 days after the yellow fever booster vaccination. This clonotype was obtained from a young man who received the YFV17D yellow fever vaccine. The chain employs TRBV20-1 and TRBJ2-3; 13 bases match TRBD2. CDR3: CSARRSGTSGTGDTQYF. In DNA, the CDR3 is TGCAGTGCTAGACGCAGCGGGACTAGCGGGACGGGTGATACGCAGTATTTT.